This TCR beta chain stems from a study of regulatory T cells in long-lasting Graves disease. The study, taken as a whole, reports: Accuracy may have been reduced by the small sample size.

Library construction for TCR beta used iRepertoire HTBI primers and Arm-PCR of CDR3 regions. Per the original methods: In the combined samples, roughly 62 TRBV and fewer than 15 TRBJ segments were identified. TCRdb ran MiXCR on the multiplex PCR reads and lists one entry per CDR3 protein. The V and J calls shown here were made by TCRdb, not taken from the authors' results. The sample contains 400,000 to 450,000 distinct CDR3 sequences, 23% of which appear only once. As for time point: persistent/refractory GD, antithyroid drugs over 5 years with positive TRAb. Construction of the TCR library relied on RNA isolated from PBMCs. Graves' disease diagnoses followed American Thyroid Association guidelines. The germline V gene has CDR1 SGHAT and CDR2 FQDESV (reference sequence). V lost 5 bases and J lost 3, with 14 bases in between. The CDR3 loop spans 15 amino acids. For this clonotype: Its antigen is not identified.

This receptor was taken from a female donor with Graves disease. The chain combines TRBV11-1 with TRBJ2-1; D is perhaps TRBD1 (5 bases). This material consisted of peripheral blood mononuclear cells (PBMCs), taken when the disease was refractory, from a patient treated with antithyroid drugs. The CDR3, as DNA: TGTGCCAGCAGCCTGGGGAACCAGGGCTACAATGAGCAGTTCTTC. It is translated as CASSLGNQGYNEQFF.